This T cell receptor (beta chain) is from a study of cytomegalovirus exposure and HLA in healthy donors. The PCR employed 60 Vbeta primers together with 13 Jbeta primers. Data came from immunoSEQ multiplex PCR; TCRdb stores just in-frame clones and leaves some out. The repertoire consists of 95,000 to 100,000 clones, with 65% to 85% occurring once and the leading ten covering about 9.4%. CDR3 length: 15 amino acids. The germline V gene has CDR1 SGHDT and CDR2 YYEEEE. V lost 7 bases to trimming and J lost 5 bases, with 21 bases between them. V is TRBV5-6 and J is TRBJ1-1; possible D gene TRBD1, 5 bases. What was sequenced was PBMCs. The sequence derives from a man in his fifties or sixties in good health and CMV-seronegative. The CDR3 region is CASSLGREGRTEAFF. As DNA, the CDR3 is TGTGCCAGCTCCCTAGGACGGGAGGGGCGGACTGAAGCTTTCTTT.